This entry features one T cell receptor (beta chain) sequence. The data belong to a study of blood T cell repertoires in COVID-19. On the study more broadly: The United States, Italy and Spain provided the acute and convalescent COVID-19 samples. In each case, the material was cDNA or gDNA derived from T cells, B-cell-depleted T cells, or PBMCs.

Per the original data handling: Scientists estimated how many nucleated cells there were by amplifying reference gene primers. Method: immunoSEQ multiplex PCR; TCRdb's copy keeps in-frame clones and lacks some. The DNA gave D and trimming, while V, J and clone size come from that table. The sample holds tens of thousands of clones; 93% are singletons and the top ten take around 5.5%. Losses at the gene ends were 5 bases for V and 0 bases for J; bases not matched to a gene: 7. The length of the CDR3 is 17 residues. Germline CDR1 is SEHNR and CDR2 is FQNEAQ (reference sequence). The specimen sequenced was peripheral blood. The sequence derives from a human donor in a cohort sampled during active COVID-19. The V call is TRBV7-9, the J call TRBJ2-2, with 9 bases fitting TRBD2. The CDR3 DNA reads TGTGCCAGCAGCCCCAGACTAGCGGCCCCGAACACCGGGGAGCTGTTTTTT. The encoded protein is CASSPRLAAPNTGELFF.